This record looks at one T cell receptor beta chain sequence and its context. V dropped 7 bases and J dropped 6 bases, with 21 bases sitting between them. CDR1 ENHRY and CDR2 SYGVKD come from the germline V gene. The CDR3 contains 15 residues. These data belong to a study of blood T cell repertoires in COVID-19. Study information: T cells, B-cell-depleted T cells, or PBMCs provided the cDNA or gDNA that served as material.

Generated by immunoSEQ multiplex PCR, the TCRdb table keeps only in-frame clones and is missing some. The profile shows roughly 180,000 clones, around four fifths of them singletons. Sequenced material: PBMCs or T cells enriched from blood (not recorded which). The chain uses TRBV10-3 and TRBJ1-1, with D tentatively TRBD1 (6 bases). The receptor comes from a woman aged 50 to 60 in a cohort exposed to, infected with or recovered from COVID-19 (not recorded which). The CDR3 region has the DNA TGTGCCATCACTTCCAGGGCAGGGGTAGGCGCTGAAGCTTTCTTT. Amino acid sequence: CAITSRAGVGAEAFF.